The following is a T cell receptor (beta chain) sequence with its context. This CDR3 has 15 residues. V lost 2 bases and J lost 7, with 12 bases in between. CDR1 and CDR2 (germline): SNHLY, FYNNEI. These data are taken from a study of cytomegalovirus exposure and HLA in healthy donors. TCRdb's copy holds only in-frame clones and misses some; the assay was immunoSEQ multiplex PCR. The profile shows 100,000 to 150,000 clones, roughly nine tenths of them singletons. Sequenced input: PBMCs. The chain carries TRBV2 and TRBJ1-6; no clear D. This receptor was identified in a young woman in good health and CMV-seronegative. CDR3 DNA sequence: TGTGCCAGCAGTGAAAGGCGGCAGCGAAATTCACCCCTCCACTTT. Its protein product is CASSERRQRNSPLHF.